One and the same sample provided the 31 T cell receptor beta chains below, sequenced in a study of identical twins. In TCRdb, the 5' RACE reads were re-called with MiXCR into one record per CDR3 protein. This table holds about 210,000 distinct CDR3 sequences, around 10% found once. Sequencing was carried out using memory (CD45RO+) T cells sorted from blood. These TCRs come from a woman under 30 in good health.

This clonotype has a handful of counts. V usage is TRBV11-1 and J usage is TRBJ2-2; D not resolved. CDR3 length: 19 amino acids. The germline V gene encodes CDR1 SGHAT and CDR2 FQDESV (reference sequence). The V and J ends lost 5 bases and 1 base respectively, with 23 bases between them. Here the CDR3 reads CASSPNRIKLGLNTGELFF. CDR3 in DNA: TGTGCCAGCAGCCCCAATCGGATTAAGCTTGGGTTGAACACCGGGGAGCTGTTTTTT.

This clonotype was counted a few times. The V gene is TRBV29-1, the J gene TRBJ1-5, with TRBD1 identical over 10 bases. CDR3 length equals 13 residues. V lost 6 bases and J lost 6; bases outside the gene matches: 5. The germline CDR1 and CDR2 sequences are SQVTM and ANQGSEA. The CDR3 DNA reads TGCAGCGTCCAGACAGGGGGCGGTCAGCCCCAGCATTTT. Translating it yields CSVQTGGGQPQHF.

The V and J genes are TRBV11-2 and TRBJ2-7, with 10 bases aligning to TRBD2. J was trimmed by 0 bases and V by 5 bases; bases with no gene match: 10. CDR3 size: 17 residues. Germline V gene lookup returns CDR1 SGHAT and CDR2 FQNNGV. Here the CDR3 reads CASSHAFSGRASYEQYF. The CDR3 nucleotides read TGTGCCAGCAGCCACGCCTTCAGCGGGAGGGCCTCCTACGAGCAGTACTTC.

This clonotype has a count of ten or more. A junction end diverges from the germline sequence, so it may reflect a read error. The rearrangement uses TRBV7-9 and TRBJ2-3, with no clear D. Germline CDR1 reads SEHNR; CDR2 reads FQNEAQ (reference sequence). This CDR3 contains 13 residues. The CDR3 here is CASSLVGTDTQYF. CDR3 coding DNA: TGCGCCAGCAGCTTGGTGGGCACAGATACGCAGTATTTT.

The chain recombines TRBV5-4 with TRBJ2-1; TRBD1 is a possible D gene (6 bases). The CDR3 is 13 residues long. Germline V gene sequence: CDR1 SGHNT, CDR2 YYREEE (reference sequence). Trimming stripped 3 bases from V and 6 bases from J, with 10 bases between. CDR3 bases: TGTGCCAGCAGCTCCGGGACATCCAATGAGCAGTTCTTC. Protein: CASSSGTSNEQFF.

This clonotype was seen a few times. The CDR3 reads CASSSPWASGTDTQYF. The CDR3 DNA reads as TGTGCCAGCAGCTCCCCCTGGGCTAGCGGCACAGATACGCAGTATTTT. The rearrangement joins TRBV7-9 to TRBJ2-3; D is possibly TRBD2 (6 bases). V dropped 4 bases and J dropped 1 base, with 15 bases sitting between them. Germline loops: CDR1 SEHNR, CDR2 FQNEAQ (reference sequence). CDR3 length: 16 residues.

The chain links TRBV20-1 to TRBJ2-5; 10 positions match TRBD2. In germline, CDR1 is DFQATT, CDR2 SNEGSKA (reference sequence). The CDR3 sequence is 13 residues long. V was clipped by 3 bases and J by 7 bases; unmatched bases: 5. As DNA, the CDR3 is TGCAGTGCTAGCGGCCTAGCGGGGGTGACCCAGTACTTC. It translates to CSASGLAGVTQYF.

This clonotype was observed a handful of times. The chain recombines TRBV11-3 with TRBJ2-1; D is possibly TRBD1 (6 bases). The CDR3 consists of 14 residues. Germline V gene sequence: CDR1 SGHNT, CDR2 YENEEA. Trimming removed 5 bases at V and 6 bases at J, with 14 bases between. The CDR3 sequence: CASSLVAGANEQFF. The CDR3 DNA reads TGTGCCAGCAGCCTGGTTGCAGGGGCCAATGAGCAGTTCTTC.

The chain is built from TRBV2 and TRBJ2-5; weak D call: TRBD2 (5 bases). Germline V gene sequence: CDR1 SNHLY, CDR2 FYNNEI. The CDR3 length is 14 residues. The V end lost 2 bases, the J end lost 4 bases, and 11 bases lay between the germline ends. The CDR3 DNA follows: TGTGCCAGCAGTGAAATTAGCGCCCGAGAGACCCAGTACTTC. This translates into CASSEISARETQYF.

Only a few counts were recorded for this clonotype. V usage is TRBV18 and J usage is TRBJ2-1, with 7 positions matching TRBD2. CDR1 is KGHSH and CDR2 is LQKENI in the germline V gene. The CDR3 totals 14 residues. V shed 3 bases, J shed 8 bases, and the junction held 7 bases outside the gene matches. The CDR3 here is CASSPSGINYEQFF. The CDR3 region has the DNA TGTGCCAGCTCACCCAGCGGGATCAACTATGAGCAGTTCTTC.

This clonotype was seen a few times. The chain uses TRBV5-1 and TRBJ1-1; TRBD1 is a possible D gene (5 bases). V shed 0 bases and J shed 4 bases, with 13 bases lying between them. The CDR3 is 15 residues long. Germline values: CDR1 SGHRS, CDR2 YFSETQ. Written as DNA, the CDR3 is TGCGCCAGCAGCTTGGAAGGGGTCCTCCCCACTGAAGCTTTCTTT. Translated: CASSLEGVLPTEAFF.

This chain links TRBV6-2 or TRBV6-3 with TRBJ1-1; TRBD1 aligns across 8 bases. Germline V CDR1 and CDR2: MNHEY, SVGEGT. J was trimmed by 7 bases and V by 6 bases; bases with no gene match: 7. This CDR3 is 13 amino acids long. The chain's CDR3 is CASSTQGAGEAFF. In DNA form, the CDR3 reads TGTGCCAGCAGCACGCAGGGGGCAGGTGAAGCTTTCTTT.

This clonotype has at least ten counts. The rearrangement links TRBV2 to TRBJ2-7; TRBD1 matches at 8 bases. The germline V gene has CDR1 SNHLY and CDR2 FYNNEI. CDR3 length equals 14 residues. With V trimmed by 4 bases and J by 1 base, 3 bases remained unmatched. CDR3 sequence reads: CASSGQGTSYEQYF. The CDR3 DNA follows: TGTGCCAGCAGTGGACAGGGGACTTCCTACGAGCAGTACTTC.

The rearrangement uses TRBV20-1 and TRBJ2-1, with D possibly being TRBD1 or TRBD2 (5 bases each). The CDR3 covers 13 residues. The ends were cut back, 5 bases at V and 1 base at J, with 9 bases in the middle. Looked up from germline, CDR1 is DFQATT and CDR2 is SNEGSKA (reference sequence). In DNA form, the CDR3 reads TGCAGTGCTCCGAGGGGTTCCTACAATGAGCAGTTCTTC. It translates to CSAPRGSYNEQFF.

This clonotype came up many times. This chain joins TRBV5-6 and TRBJ2-3; D is undetermined. The V and J ends lost 0 bases and 7 bases respectively, with 6 bases between them. Per the germline V gene, CDR1 is SGHDT and CDR2 is YYEEEE. The CDR3 is 12 residues long. The CDR3 here is CASSLDKHTQYF. The CDR3 nucleotides are TGTGCCAGCAGCTTGGACAAACATACGCAGTATTTT.

The V and J genes are TRBV5-8 and TRBJ2-5, with 12 nucleotides matching TRBD1. The germline gives CDR1 SGHTS, CDR2 YDEGEE. With 3 bases clipped from V and 4 bases from J, the junction kept 4 bases outside the gene matches. The CDR3 contains 15 residues. The CDR3: CASSWRDRGRETQYF. Written as DNA, the CDR3 is TGTGCCAGCAGCTGGAGGGACAGGGGGCGAGAGACCCAGTACTTC. Variable domain in full (rest from reference TRBV5-8 and TRBJ2-5): EAGVTQSPTHLIKTRGQQATLRCSPISGHTSVYWYQQALGLGLQFLLWYDEGEERNRGNFPPRFSGRQFPNYSSELNVNALELEDSALYLCASSWRDRGRETQYFGPGTRLLVL.

In its sample, this clonotype was seen a few times. The chain joins TRBV7-8 to TRBJ2-7; the D gene is possibly TRBD1 (5 bases). Between the trimmed V and J ends, which lost 5 bases and 0 bases, there was a span of 14 bases. Germline-derived CDR1 and CDR2 are SGHVS and FQNEAQ. The CDR3 length is 15 residues. CDR3 in amino acids: CASSPQTVPSYEQYF. The DNA of the CDR3 is TGTGCCAGCAGCCCGCAGACAGTGCCCTCCTACGAGCAGTACTTC.

This clonotype was observed a few times. The rearrangement joins TRBV13 to TRBJ2-3; 12 nucleotides match TRBD2. From germline, CDR1 is PRHDT and CDR2 FYEKMQ (reference sequence). With V trimmed by 5 bases and J by 3 bases, 9 bases remained unmatched. The CDR3 is made up of 17 amino acids. The CDR3 coding sequence is TGTGCCAGCAGCCCTACCTCTAGCGGGGGGGCGACAGATACGCAGTATTTT. The encoded protein is CASSPTSSGGATDTQYF.

The chain is built from TRBV20-1 and TRBJ1-6; D possibly corresponds to TRBD1 (5 bases). Between the trimmed V and J ends, which lost 3 bases and 7 bases, there was a span of 13 bases. The CDR3 length is 14 residues. Per germline, CDR1 DFQATT and CDR2 SNEGSKA (reference sequence). This chain's CDR3 is CSARGLDMNSPLHF. CDR3 in DNA: TGCAGTGCTAGGGGCCTGGACATGAATTCACCCCTCCACTTT.

Only a few counts were recorded for this clonotype. The J gene is TRBJ1-5, the V gene TRBV20-1; D remains unclear. CDR3 length: 11 amino acids. Germline values: CDR1 DFQATT, CDR2 SNEGSKA (reference sequence). Trimming cost V 5 bases and J 4 bases, with 6 bases left between them. CDR3 loop: CSAGKNQPQHF. In nucleotides, the CDR3 is TGCAGTGCTGGAAAAAATCAGCCCCAGCATTTT.

A few counts support this clonotype. The V gene is TRBV6-1, the J gene TRBJ2-3, with D tentatively TRBD1 or TRBD2 (5 bases each). CDR1 and CDR2 from the germline V gene are MNHNS and SASEGT. This CDR3 is built from 15 residues. V dropped 5 bases and J dropped 0 bases, with 12 bases sitting between them. The CDR3 region is CASSTGRLSTDTQYF. The CDR3 DNA is TGTGCCAGCAGTACGGGACGCCTCAGCACAGATACGCAGTATTTT.

This clonotype has just a few counts. The chain combines TRBV7-8 with TRBJ1-1; a weak D match, TRBD1 (5 bases). The CDR3 is made up of 15 amino acids. The V end lost 5 bases, the J end lost 1 base, and 14 bases lay between the germline ends. Germline V CDR1 and CDR2: SGHVS, FQNEAQ. The CDR3 nucleotides are TGTGCCAGCAGCCCTTACCTAACAGGGAACACTGAAGCTTTCTTT. This encodes CASSPYLTGNTEAFF.

This clonotype was recorded many times. The chain is built from TRBV29-1 and TRBJ1-5, with D unclear. V was cut by 2 bases and J by 6 bases, with 11 bases left in between. Looked up from germline, CDR1 is SQVTM and CDR2 is ANQGSEA. This CDR3 has 13 amino acids. The CDR3 region is CSVEWREGQPQHF. The DNA of the CDR3 is TGCAGCGTTGAATGGCGGGAGGGTCAGCCCCAGCATTTT.

V gene TRBV4-2 combines with J gene TRBJ2-7; TRBD1 or TRBD2 may be the D gene (5 bases each). From germline, CDR1 is LGHNA and CDR2 YNFKEQ. V lost 4 bases to trimming and J lost 3 bases, with 13 bases between them. The length of the CDR3 is 14 residues. Here the CDR3 DNA reads TGTGCCAGCAGCCTGGGACCAAGGAACTACGAGCAGTACTTC. This codes for CASSLGPRNYEQYF.

This clonotype has a count of ten or more. The chain combines TRBV5-1 with TRBJ2-7; D ambiguous. This CDR3 contains 13 residues. Trimming left V 0 bases short and J 0 bases short, with 4 bases between. CDR1 and CDR2 from the germline V gene are SGHRS and YFSETQ. The CDR3 DNA sequence: TGCGCCAGCAGCTTGGACACCTCCTACGAGCAGTACTTC. This gives the protein CASSLDTSYEQYF.

In its sample, this clonotype was seen a few times. This chain connects TRBV10-1 to TRBJ1-2; D gene ambiguous. Per the germline V gene, CDR1 is WNHNN and CDR2 is SYGVQD (reference sequence). CDR3 length: 13 residues. Trimming removed 0 bases from V and 8 bases from J, with 10 bases in between. The CDR3 DNA reads as TGCGCCAGCAGTGAGTCTTTCGGTAAAGGCTACACCTTC. Translated: CASSESFGKGYTF.

V gene TRBV7-6 combines with J gene TRBJ2-3, with 10 nucleotides matching TRBD2. With V trimmed by 5 bases and J by 4 bases, 6 bases remained unmatched. Germline V lookup: CDR1 SGHVS, CDR2 FNYEAQ. There are 15 residues in the CDR3. The CDR3 nucleotides read TGTGCCAGCAGCCCACAGAGCGGGGGGGCAGATACGCAGTATTTT. Amino acids: CASSPQSGGADTQYF. The entire variable domain, with the rest obtained from reference TRBV7-6 and TRBJ2-3, is as follows: GAGVSQSPRYKVTKRGQDVALRCDPISGHVSLYWYRQALGQGPEFLTYFNYEAQQDKSGLPNDRFSAERPEGSISTLTIQRTEQRDSAMYRCASSPQSGGADTQYFGPGTRLTVL.

This chain connects TRBV20-1 to TRBJ2-7; D call uncertain. Germline-derived CDR1 and CDR2 are DFQATT and SNEGSKA (reference sequence). Between the trimmed V and J ends, which lost 6 bases and 4 bases, there was a span of 10 bases. The CDR3 loop spans 11 amino acids. CDR3 amino acids: CSARNYYEQYF. The CDR3 bases are TGCAGTGCACGGAACTATTACGAGCAGTACTTC.

This clonotype was recorded at least ten times. This sequence joins TRBV21-1 and TRBJ2-3; the table gives TRBD2 as D, unverified against the DNA. TRBV21-1 is a recognized pseudogene. CDR3 length: 16 amino acids. The CDR3 DNA sequence: TGTGCCAGCAGCTCTATAGCGGGAGGGCCCCCAGATACGCAGTATTTT. Translation gives CASSSIAGGPPDTQYF.

This clonotype was seen only a few times. V and J are TRBV20-1 and TRBJ1-2; no clear D gene. V was trimmed by 2 bases and J by 4 bases, leaving 14 bases between them. Germline-derived CDR1 and CDR2 are DFQATT and SNEGSKA (reference sequence). There are 14 residues in the CDR3. The CDR3 region has the DNA TGCAGTGCTAGATCCCCCTGGGGAGTCTATGGCTACACCTTC. It codes for CSARSPWGVYGYTF.

This clonotype was picked up one time. The CDR3 nucleotides are TGCAGTGCTAGAGCCCTAGCGCCCAGCTCCTACAATGAGCAGTTCTTC. It codes for CSARALAPSSYNEQFF. The rearrangement joins TRBV20-1 to TRBJ2-1; D perhaps matches TRBD2 (6 bases). Trimming stripped 1 base from V and 0 bases from J, with 13 bases between. Germline V gene data show CDR1 as DFQATT and CDR2 as SNEGSKA (reference sequence). The CDR3 length is 16 residues.